This T cell receptor beta chain appears in the sequencing data of a study of OX40 agonist ivuxolimab in advanced cancers. Turning to the study itself: Partial responses occurred in Three dose-escalation patients, one with hepatocellular carcinoma and two with cutaneous melanoma.

Trimming cost V 0 bases and J 7 bases; bases outside gene matches: 2. CDR3 size: 14 residues. From germline, CDR1 is SGHRS and CDR2 YFSETQ. Libraries were prepared by immunoSEQ multiplex PCR; TCRdb keeps only in-frame clonotypes and omits some of them. The table shows more than 45,000 clones, with approximately 84% occurring only once. This TCR derives from an adult with an advanced solid tumor such as melanoma, head and neck, liver or kidney cancer. The chain has TRBV5-1 and TRBJ1-5, with 9 bases lining up with TRBD1. The sample in question was CD4+ or CD8+ T cells sorted from blood, obtained in a trial of the OX40 agonist ivuxolimab. The CDR3 sequence: CASSLEGQGQPQHF. CDR3 coding DNA: TGCGCCAGCAGCTTGGAGGGACAGGGACAGCCCCAGCATTTT.